These 10 T cell receptor beta chains were all obtained from the same sample, sequenced in a study of cytomegalovirus exposure and HLA in healthy donors. Amplification used 60 Vbeta primers and 13 Jbeta primers. Clones were read by immunoSEQ multiplex PCR, and TCRdb kept only the in-frame ones, dropping some. The table records 100,000 to 150,000 clones, roughly 80% of them present only once. The sequencing input was PBMCs. The receptors were gathered from a woman aged 35 to 49 in good health and CMV-seronegative.

This rearrangement joins TRBV7-9 to TRBJ2-1; D might be TRBD2 (7 bases). The V end was cut by 5 bases, the J end by 9 bases, with 14 bases between. This CDR3 contains 13 residues. Looked up from germline, CDR1 is SEHNR and CDR2 is FQNEAQ (reference sequence). Here the CDR3 reads CASSPRGGSEQFF. DNA for the CDR3: TGTGCCAGCAGCCCGAGGGGGGGCAGTGAGCAGTTCTTC.

The chain couples TRBV7-8 to TRBJ2-5; 14 bases agree with TRBD2. Germline V gene sequence: CDR1 SGHVS, CDR2 FQNEAQ. The CDR3 extends over 16 amino acids. V was pared by 6 bases and J by 0 bases, with 3 bases of the junction left unmatched. The CDR3: CASRPGLAGDQETQYF. The CDR3 DNA sequence: TGTGCCAGCAGGCCGGGACTAGCGGGGGACCAAGAGACCCAGTACTTC.

This chain uses TRBV11-2 with TRBJ2-1, with D possibly matching TRBD2 (5 bases). There are 15 residues in the CDR3. Looked up from germline, CDR1 is SGHAT and CDR2 is FQNNGV. Trimming removed 0 bases at V and 7 bases at J, with 13 bases between. This CDR3 reads CASSLEGRRGNEQFF. The CDR3 nucleotides read TGTGCCAGCAGCTTAGAAGGCCGTCGAGGGAATGAGCAGTTCTTC.

The chain recombines TRBV18 with TRBJ2-5; 12 nucleotides agree with TRBD2. Trimming cost V 4 bases and J 1 base; bases outside gene matches: 7. Germline V lookup: CDR1 KGHSH, CDR2 LQKENI. The CDR3 has 17 residues. The CDR3 sequence is CASSLNGLAGPQETQYF. CDR3 nucleotide sequence: TGTGCCAGCTCACTTAATGGACTAGCGGGACCCCAAGAGACCCAGTACTTC.

This clone was detected once. The V and J genes are TRBV25-1 and TRBJ2-7; a possible D gene is TRBD1 (5 bases). The germline V and J ends were trimmed by 5 bases and 4 bases, with 6 bases remaining between them. The CDR3 has 11 amino acids. Per germline, CDR1 MGHDK and CDR2 SYGVNS. The CDR3 region is CASSKGYEQYF. The DNA of the CDR3 is TGTGCCAGCAGTAAGGGGTACGAGCAGTACTTC.

The chain links TRBV6-1 to TRBJ1-5; 7 bases fit TRBD1. After removal of 6 bases from V and 1 base from J, the junction contained 12 bases not matched to a gene. Germline assignment: CDR1 MNHNS and CDR2 SASEGT. The CDR3 totals 17 residues. CDR3 region: CASSENRGGWSNQPQHF. As DNA, the CDR3 is TGTGCCAGCAGCGAAAACAGGGGCGGGTGGAGCAATCAGCCCCAGCATTTT.

The chain is built from TRBV14 and TRBJ2-7; TRBD1 agrees at 7 bases. The germline gives CDR1 SGHDN, CDR2 FVKESK. This CDR3 region has 14 residues. Losses at the gene ends were 3 bases for V and 3 bases for J; bases not matched to a gene: 5. CDR3 residues: CASSHRTGIYEQYF. The CDR3 DNA reads TGTGCCAGCAGCCACCGGACAGGTATCTACGAGCAGTACTTC.

The chain uses TRBV7-2 and TRBJ1-1; D perhaps matches TRBD1 (6 bases). Germline-derived CDR1 and CDR2 are SGHTA and FQGNSA. CDR3 length equals 15 residues. The V end was cut by 1 base, the J end by 3 bases, with 12 bases between. The CDR3 DNA reads as TGTGCCAGCAGCTTAGATCAGGGGTCGTACACTGAAGCTTTCTTT. Protein: CASSLDQGSYTEAFF.

J is TRBJ1-5 and V is TRBV28; 8 positions match TRBD1. In germline, CDR1 is MDHEN, CDR2 SYDVKM. The CDR3 is made up of 17 amino acids. V lost 6 bases, J lost 4 bases, and 14 bases stayed unmatched. Written as DNA, the CDR3 is TGTGCCAGCAGGCGTCGGGGAATCGGGACAGGTAATCAGCCCCAGCATTTT. Amino acid sequence: CASRRRGIGTGNQPQHF.

The rearrangement joins TRBV18 to TRBJ1-5; D may be TRBD1 (6 bases). The germline V and J ends were trimmed by 3 bases and 8 bases, with 11 bases remaining between them. From germline, CDR1 is KGHSH and CDR2 LQKENI. The CDR3 has 13 amino acids. CDR3 protein: CASSPGGPEPQHF. The DNA for the CDR3 is TGTGCCAGCTCACCGGGGGGGCCTGAGCCCCAGCATTTT.